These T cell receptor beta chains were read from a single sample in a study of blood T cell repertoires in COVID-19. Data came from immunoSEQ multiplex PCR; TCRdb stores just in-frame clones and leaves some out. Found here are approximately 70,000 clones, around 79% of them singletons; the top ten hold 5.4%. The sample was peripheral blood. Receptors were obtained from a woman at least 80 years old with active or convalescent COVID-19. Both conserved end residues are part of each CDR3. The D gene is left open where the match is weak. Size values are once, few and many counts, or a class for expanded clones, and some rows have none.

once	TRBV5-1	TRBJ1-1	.	CASSLGGGTDTEAFF	TGCGCCAGCAGCTTGGGCGGGGGGACGGACACTGAAGCTTTCTTT
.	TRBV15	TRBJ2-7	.	CATSRDWSGSRQYF	TGTGCCACCAGCAGAGATTGGAGTGGATCGCGGCAGTACTTC
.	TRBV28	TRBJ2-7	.	CASSLGTRGVVGYEQYF	TGTGCCAGCAGTTTAGGAACCAGGGGAGTGGTGGGCTACGAGCAGTACTTC
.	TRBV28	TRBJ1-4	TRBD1	CASSLVGTGKEKLFF	TGTGCCAGCAGTTTAGTGGGGACAGGGAAGGAAAAACTGTTTTTT
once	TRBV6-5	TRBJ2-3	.	CASSSVRGSTDTQYF	TGTGCCAGCAGTTCGGTGCGGGGAAGCACAGATACGCAGTATTTT
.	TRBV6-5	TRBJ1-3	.	CASSLHSGNTIYF	TGTGCCAGCAGTTTACATTCTGGAAACACCATATATTTT
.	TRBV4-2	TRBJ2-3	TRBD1	CASSEFAGTATDTQYF	TGTGCCAGCAGCGAATTTGCCGGGACAGCCACAGATACGCAGTATTTT
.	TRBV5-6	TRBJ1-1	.	CASSLLRNTEAFF	TGTGCCAGCAGCTTGTTGCGCAACACTGAAGCTTTCTTT
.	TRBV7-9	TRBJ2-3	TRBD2	CASSQKRSGNTDTQYF	TGTGCCAGCAGCCAGAAACGAAGCGGGAACACAGATACGCAGTATTTT
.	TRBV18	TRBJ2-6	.	CASSPEQVANSGANVLTF	TGTGCCAGCTCACCAGAACAGGTCGCGAACTCCGGGGCCAACGTCCTGACTTTC
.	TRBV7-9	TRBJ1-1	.	CASSLAAVNTEAFF	TGTGCCAGCAGCTTAGCCGCGGTGAACACTGAAGCTTTCTTT